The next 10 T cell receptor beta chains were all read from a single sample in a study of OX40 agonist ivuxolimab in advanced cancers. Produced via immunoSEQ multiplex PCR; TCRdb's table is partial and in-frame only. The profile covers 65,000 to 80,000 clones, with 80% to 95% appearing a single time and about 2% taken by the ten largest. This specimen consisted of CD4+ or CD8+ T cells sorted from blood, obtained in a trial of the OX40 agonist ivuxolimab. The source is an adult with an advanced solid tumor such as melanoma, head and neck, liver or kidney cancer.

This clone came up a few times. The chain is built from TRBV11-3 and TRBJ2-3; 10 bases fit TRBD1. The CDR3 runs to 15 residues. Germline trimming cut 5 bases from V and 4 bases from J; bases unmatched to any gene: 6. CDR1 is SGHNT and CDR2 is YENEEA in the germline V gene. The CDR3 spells CASSPPGTGADTQYF. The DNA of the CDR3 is TGTGCCAGCAGCCCACCCGGGACAGGGGCAGATACGCAGTATTTT.

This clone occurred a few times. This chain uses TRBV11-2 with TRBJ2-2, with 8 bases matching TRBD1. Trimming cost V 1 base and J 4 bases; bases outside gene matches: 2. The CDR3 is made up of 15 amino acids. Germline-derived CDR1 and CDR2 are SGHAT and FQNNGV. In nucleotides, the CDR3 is TGTGCCAGCAGCTTAGTCAGGGGGCGCACCGGGGAGCTGTTTTTT. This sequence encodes CASSLVRGRTGELFF. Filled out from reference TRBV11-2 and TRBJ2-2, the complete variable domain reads EAGVAQSPRYKIIEKRQSVAFWCNPISGHATLYWYQQILGQGPKLLIQFQNNGVVDDSQLPKDRFSAERLKGVDSTLKIQPAKLEDSAVYLCASSLVRGRTGELFFGEGSRLTVL.

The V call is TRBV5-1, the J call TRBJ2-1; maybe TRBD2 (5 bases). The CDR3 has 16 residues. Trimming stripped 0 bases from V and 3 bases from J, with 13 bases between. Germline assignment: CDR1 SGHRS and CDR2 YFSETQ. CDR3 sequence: CASSLETRKHYNEQFF. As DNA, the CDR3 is TGCGCCAGCAGCTTGGAAACTAGGAAGCACTACAATGAGCAGTTCTTC.

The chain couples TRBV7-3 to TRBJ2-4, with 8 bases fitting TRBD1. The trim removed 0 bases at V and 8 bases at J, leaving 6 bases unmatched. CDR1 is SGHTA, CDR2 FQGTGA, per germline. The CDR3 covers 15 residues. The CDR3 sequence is CASSLTGTQGDIQYF. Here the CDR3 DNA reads TGTGCCAGCAGCTTAACCGGGACACAGGGGGACATTCAGTACTTC.

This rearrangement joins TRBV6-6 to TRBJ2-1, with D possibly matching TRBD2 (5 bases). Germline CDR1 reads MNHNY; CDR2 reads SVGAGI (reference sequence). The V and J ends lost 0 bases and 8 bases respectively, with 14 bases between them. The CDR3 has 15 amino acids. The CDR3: CASSYSSGSSHEQFF. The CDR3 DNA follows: TGTGCCAGCAGTTACTCATCGGGGAGCAGTCATGAGCAGTTCTTC.

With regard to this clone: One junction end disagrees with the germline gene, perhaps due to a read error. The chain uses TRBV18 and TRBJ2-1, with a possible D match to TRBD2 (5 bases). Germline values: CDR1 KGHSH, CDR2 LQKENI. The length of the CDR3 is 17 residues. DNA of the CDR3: TGTGCCAGCTCACCACCCTCGGGGTCAGGTGGGCTCAATGGGCAGTTCTTC. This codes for CASSPPSGSGGLNGQFF.

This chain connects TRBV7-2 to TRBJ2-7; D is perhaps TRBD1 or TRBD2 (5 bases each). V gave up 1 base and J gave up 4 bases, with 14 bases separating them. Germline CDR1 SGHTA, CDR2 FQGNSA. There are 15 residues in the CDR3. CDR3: CASSLVVGESYEQYF. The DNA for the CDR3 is TGTGCCAGCAGCTTAGTCGTGGGGGAGAGTTACGAGCAGTACTTC.

This chain's CDR3 is CASSPQGGNTIYF. The CDR3, as DNA: TGTGCCAGCAGCCCCCAGGGGGGAAACACCATATATTTT. The V gene is TRBV7-2, the J gene TRBJ1-3; D perhaps matches TRBD1 (6 bases). V lost 5 bases to trimming and J lost 4 bases, with 9 bases between them. CDR1 is SGHTA and CDR2 is FQGNSA in the germline V gene. CDR3 length equals 13 residues.

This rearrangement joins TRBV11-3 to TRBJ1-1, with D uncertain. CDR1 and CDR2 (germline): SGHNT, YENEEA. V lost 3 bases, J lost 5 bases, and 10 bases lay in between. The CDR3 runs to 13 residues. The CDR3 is CASSLREETEAFF. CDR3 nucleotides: TGTGCCAGCAGCTTGAGGGAAGAAACTGAAGCTTTCTTT.

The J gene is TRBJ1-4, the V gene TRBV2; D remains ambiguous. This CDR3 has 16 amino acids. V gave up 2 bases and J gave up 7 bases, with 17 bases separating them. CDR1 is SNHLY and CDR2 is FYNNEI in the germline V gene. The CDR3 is CASSENPGIGGEKLFF. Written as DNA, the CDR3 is TGTGCCAGCAGTGAAAACCCCGGGATCGGAGGTGAAAAACTGTTTTTT.